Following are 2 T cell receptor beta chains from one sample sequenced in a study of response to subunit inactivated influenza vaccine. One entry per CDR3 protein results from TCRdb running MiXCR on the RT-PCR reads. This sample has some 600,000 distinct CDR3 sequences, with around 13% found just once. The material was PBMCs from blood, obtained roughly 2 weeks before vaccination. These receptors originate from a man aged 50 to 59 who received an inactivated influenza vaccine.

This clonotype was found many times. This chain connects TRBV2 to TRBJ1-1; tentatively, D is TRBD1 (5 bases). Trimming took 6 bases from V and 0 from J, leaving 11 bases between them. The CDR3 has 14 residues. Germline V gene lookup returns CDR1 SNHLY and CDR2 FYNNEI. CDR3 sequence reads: CASRGEIMNTEAFF. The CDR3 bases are TGTGCCAGCAGGGGGGAGATCATGAACACTGAAGCTTTCTTT.

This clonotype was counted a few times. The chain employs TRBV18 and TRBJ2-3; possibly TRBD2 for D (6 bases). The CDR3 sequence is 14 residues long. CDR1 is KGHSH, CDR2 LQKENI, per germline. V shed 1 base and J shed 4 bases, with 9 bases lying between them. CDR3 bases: TGTGCCAGCTCACCACGATGGGAGGCAGATACGCAGTATTTT. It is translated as CASSPRWEADTQYF.